This T cell receptor beta chain came from a study of human T cells and chemical hapten exposure. The wider study: Epicutaneous patch tests delivered 0.01% DPC to the upper back, with evaluation at 6 days. General study results and limits: There were significantly more large CDR3 similarity clusters among expanded TCRs than among controls.

This clonotype was counted many times. No antigen is known for it. Individual cDNA molecules in this library carried unique molecular identifiers. TCRdb recomputed calls from the RACE reads with MiXCR, one row per CDR3 protein. The sample has approximately 96,000 distinct CDR3 sequences; about 9.6% are singletons. As to time point: patch test 2, 6 weeks after DPC sensitization. Specified treatment: therapeutic diphenylcyclopropenone sensitization with weekly scalp DPC. The CDR3 is made up of 13 amino acids. The J segment lost 6 bases and the V segment lost 5 bases, leaving 4 bases of the junction unmatched.

The material sequenced was whole blood, taken in connection with sensitization to the hapten diphenylcyclopropenone (DPC). The receptor comes from a woman aged 35 to 49 with alopecia areata. Some clones in this sample may be carry-over from other donors' samples. The V and J genes are TRBV12-3 or TRBV12-4 and TRBJ2-7; 10 positions agree with TRBD1. The CDR3 DNA sequence: TGTGCCAGCAGTACCCGGACAGGGGGCGAGCAGTACTTC. Its translation is CASSTRTGGEQYF.